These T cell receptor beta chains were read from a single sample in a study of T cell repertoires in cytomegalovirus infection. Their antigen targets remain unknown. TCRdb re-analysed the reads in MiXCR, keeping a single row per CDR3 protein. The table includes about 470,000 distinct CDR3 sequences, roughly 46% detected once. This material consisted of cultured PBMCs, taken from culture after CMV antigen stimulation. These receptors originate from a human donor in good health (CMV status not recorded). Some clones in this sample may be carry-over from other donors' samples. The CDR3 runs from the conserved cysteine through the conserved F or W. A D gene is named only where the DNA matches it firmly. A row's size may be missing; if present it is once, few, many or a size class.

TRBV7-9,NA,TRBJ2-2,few,TGTGCCAGCAGCTTGGCCTTAATGACCGCGAACACCGGGGAGCTGTTTTTT,CASSLALMTANTGELFF
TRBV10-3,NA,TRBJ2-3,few,TGTGCCATCAGCGGACAACGGGGTGATACGCAGTATTTT,CAISGQRGDTQYF
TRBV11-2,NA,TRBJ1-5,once,TGTGCCAGCAGCTTTTCCCAGGAGACTCAGCCCCAGCATTTT,CASSFSQETQPQHF
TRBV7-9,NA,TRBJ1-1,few,TGTGCCAGCAGCAAAGGGATTGGAACTGAAGCTTTCTTT,CASSKGIGTEAFF
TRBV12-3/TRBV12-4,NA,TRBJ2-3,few,TGTGCCAGCAGCCGACGTGGCCGGGGGCGGGGTACGCAGTATTTT,CASSRRGRGRGTQYF
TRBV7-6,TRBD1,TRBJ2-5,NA,TGTGCCAGCAGCCCGACAGGGGAAGAGACCCAGTACTTC,CASSPTGEETQYF
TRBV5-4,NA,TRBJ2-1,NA,TGTGCCAGCAGCTGGATGGCAATTCCCAATGAGCAGTTCTTC,CASSWMAIPNEQFF
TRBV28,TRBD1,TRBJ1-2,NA,TGTGCCACCATGTACGGGACAGGGAGGAATACGGGCTATGGCTACACCTTC,CATMYGTGRNTGYGYTF
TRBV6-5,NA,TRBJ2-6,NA,TGTGCCAGCAGTATGGGACGGCCCTCTGGGGCCAACGTCCTGACTTTC,CASSMGRPSGANVLTF
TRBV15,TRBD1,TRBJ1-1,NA,TGTGCCACCACCCTACTAGGGGGCCCGAATGAAGCTTTCTTT,CATTLLGGPNEAFF
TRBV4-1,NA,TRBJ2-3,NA,TGCGCCAGCAGCCAAGATCCCCTTTCGGCCCGACGAGATACGCAGTATTTT,CASSQDPLSARRDTQYF
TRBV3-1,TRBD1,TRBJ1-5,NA,TGTGCCAGCAGCCGGGGGACAGGGGGCAGCAATCAGCCCCAGCATTTT,CASSRGTGGSNQPQHF
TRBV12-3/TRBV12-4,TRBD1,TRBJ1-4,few,TGTGCCAGCTCCTTCGACAGGGCGAAACTGTTTTTT,CASSFDRAKLFF
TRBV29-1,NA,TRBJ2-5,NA,TGCAGCTTAGTGACTGGAGAGACCCAGTACTTC,CSLVTGETQYF
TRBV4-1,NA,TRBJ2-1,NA,TGCGCCAGCAGCCAAGATTTCCTCGAGGGCTGGGGAGCGGTCAATGAGCAGTTCTTC,CASSQDFLEGWGAVNEQFF
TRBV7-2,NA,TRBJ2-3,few,TGTGCCAGCAGTTTGACGGGCCACAGCACAGATACGCAGTATTTT,CASSLTGHSTDTQYF
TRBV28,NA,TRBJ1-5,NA,TGTGCCAGCAGTTTCTTAGGGGGATTCGCCAACCAGCCCCAGCATTTT,CASSFLGGFANQPQHF
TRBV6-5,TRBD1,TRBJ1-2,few,TGTGCCAGCAGTTACTCGGGGACAGCTCTCTATGGCTACACCTTC,CASSYSGTALYGYTF
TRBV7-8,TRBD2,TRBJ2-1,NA,TGTGCCAGCACCCCCCCGGGACTAGATGACAATGAGCAGTTCTTC,CASTPPGLDDNEQFF
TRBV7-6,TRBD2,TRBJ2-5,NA,TGTGCCAGCAGCTCCTCACCGGGACTAGCGGGAGGAGAGACCCAGTACTTC,CASSSSPGLAGGETQYF
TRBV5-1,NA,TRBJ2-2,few,TGCGCCAGCAGCTTCGGCGGGACGAACACCGGGGAGCTGTTTTTT,CASSFGGTNTGELFF
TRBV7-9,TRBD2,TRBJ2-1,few,TGTGCCAGCACCAATAGTGCGGGGGGGCCAGGTGAGCAGTTCTTC,CASTNSAGGPGEQFF
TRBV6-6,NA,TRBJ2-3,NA,TGTGCCAGCAGTTACTCCTATGCCTCATTAGCAGATACGCAGTATTTT,CASSYSYASLADTQYF
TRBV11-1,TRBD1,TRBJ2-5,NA,TGTGCCAGCAGCTTAATGTCGGGACAGCTTCAAGAGACCCAGTACTTC,CASSLMSGQLQETQYF
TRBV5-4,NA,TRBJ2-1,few,TGTGCCAGCAGCTTCCCGGGGAACTCCTACAATGAGCAGTTCTTC,CASSFPGNSYNEQFF
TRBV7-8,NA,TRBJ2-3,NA,TGTGCCAGCAGCCCAGATGATCGGACAGATACGCAGTATTTT,CASSPDDRTDTQYF
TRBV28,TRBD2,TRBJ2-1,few,TGTGCCAGCACCCTCTTAGGGACTAGCGGGGGGTTCTCCTACAATGAGCAGTTCTTC,CASTLLGTSGGFSYNEQFF
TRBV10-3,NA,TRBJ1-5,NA,TGTGCCATCAGTGCCCCCCCCGGGGGCGACGGCAATCAGCCCCAGCATTTT,CAISAPPGGDGNQPQHF
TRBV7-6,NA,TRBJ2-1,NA,TGTGCCAGCAGCTCAGCGGAACCGGGGGTCGCCTACAATGAGCAGTTCTTC,CASSSAEPGVAYNEQFF
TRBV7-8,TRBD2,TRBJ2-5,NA,TGTGCCAGCAGCCCGGGACTAGCGGGGTTTGAGACCCAGTACTTC,CASSPGLAGFETQYF
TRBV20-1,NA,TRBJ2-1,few,TGCAGTGCTAGAGATCTGACCGTACCGGGACCAAGCTCCTACAATGAGCAGTTCTTC,CSARDLTVPGPSSYNEQFF
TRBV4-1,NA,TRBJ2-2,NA,TGCGCCAGCAGCCTGAACCCGGGGGCGGCGAACACCGGGGAGCTGTTTTTT,CASSLNPGAANTGELFF
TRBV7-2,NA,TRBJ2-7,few,TGTGCCAGCAGCTTAGGGGTAGGGCTCTACGAGCAGTACTTC,CASSLGVGLYEQYF
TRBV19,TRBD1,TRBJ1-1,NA,TGTGCCAGTAGCAGACAGGGCAAGGGGACTGAAGCTTTCTTT,CASSRQGKGTEAFF
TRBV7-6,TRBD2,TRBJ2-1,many,TGTGCCAGCAGCTACCGGTCTAGCGGGGGTTTTGAGCAGTTCTTC,CASSYRSSGGFEQFF
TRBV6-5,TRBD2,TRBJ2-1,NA,TGTGCCAGCAGTTACTCGACTAGCGTCGGGGAGCAGTTCTTC,CASSYSTSVGEQFF
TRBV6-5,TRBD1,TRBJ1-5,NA,TGTGCCAGCGGCAAATCCGGGACAGGGGTCAATCAGCCCCAGCATTTT,CASGKSGTGVNQPQHF
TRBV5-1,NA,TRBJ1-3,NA,TGCGCCAGCAGCTTGGACCCACAGGGTACATCCTCTGGAAACACCATATATTTT,CASSLDPQGTSSGNTIYF
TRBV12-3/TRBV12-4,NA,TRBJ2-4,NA,TGTGCCAGCAGTTTCCAAAACATTCAGTACTTC,CASSFQNIQYF
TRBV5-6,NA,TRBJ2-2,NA,TGTGCCAGCAGCTTTGGGGGGCAGACCGGGGAGCTGTTTTTT,CASSFGGQTGELFF
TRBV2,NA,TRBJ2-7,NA,TGTGCCAGCAGTGGGTGGGGCAGCTCCTACGAGCAGTACTTC,CASSGWGSSYEQYF
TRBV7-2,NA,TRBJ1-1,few,TGTGCCAGCATCCGAGACGGGGGCGTCACTGAAGCTTTCTTT,CASIRDGGVTEAFF
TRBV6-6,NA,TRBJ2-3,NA,TGTGCCAGCAGTTACCATCGGGGAGACACAGATACGCAGTATTTT,CASSYHRGDTDTQYF
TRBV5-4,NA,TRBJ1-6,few,TGTGCCAGCAGCTCCACGTCCGGGGACGCGCGGAATTCACCCCTCCACTTT,CASSSTSGDARNSPLHF
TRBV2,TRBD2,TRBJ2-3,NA,TGTGCCAGCCGAGCCGGGGGGTCAGCCACAGATACGCAGTATTTT,CASRAGGSATDTQYF
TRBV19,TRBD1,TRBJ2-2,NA,TGTGCCAAAGGACAGGGTTGTACCGGGGAGCTGTTTTTT,CAKGQGCTGELFF
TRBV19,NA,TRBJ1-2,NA,TGTGCCAGTAGTGAGCAGGCAGCAAGTTATGGCTACACCTTC,CASSEQAASYGYTF
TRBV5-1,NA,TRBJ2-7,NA,TGCGCCAGCAGCTTGGTTAGCGGTTACGAGCAGTACTTC,CASSLVSGYEQYF
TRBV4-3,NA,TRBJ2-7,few,TGCGCCAGCAGCCAAGATCGGGACTCTTCCTACGAGCAGTACTTC,CASSQDRDSSYEQYF
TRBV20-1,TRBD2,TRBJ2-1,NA,TGCAGTGCTAGAGGGGGGGGGAGTGATGAGCAGTTCTTC,CSARGGGSDEQFF
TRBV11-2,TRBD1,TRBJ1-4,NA,TGTGCCAGCAGCTTAGAGCACAGGGGAAGGGATGAAAAACTGTTTTTT,CASSLEHRGRDEKLFF
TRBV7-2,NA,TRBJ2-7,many,TGTGCCAGCAGCTCCGATTATTACCCGGGTGAGCAGTACTTC,CASSSDYYPGEQYF
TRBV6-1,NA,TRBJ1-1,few,TGTGCCAGCAGTGAATGGCTTGGGGGGGATAACACTGAAGCTTTCTTT,CASSEWLGGDNTEAFF
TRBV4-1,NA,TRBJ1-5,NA,TGTGCCAGCAGCCAATCCGGGTACAATCAGCCCCAGCATTTT,CASSQSGYNQPQHF
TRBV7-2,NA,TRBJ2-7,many,TGTGCCAGCAGCTTAGACGGCGGAACCTACGAGCAGTACTTC,CASSLDGGTYEQYF
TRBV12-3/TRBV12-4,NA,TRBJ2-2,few,TGTGCCAGCAGTTTTACCTCAGGGTCTAACACCGGGGAGCTGTTTTTT,CASSFTSGSNTGELFF
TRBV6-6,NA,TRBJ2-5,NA,TGTGCCAGCAGCTCCCTCACTGCCCCGGGGGAGACCCAGTACTTC,CASSSLTAPGETQYF
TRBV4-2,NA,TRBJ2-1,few,TGTGCCAGCAGCCAAGATAGGGGCAGTGAGCAGTTCTTC,CASSQDRGSEQFF